What follows are 27 T cell receptor beta chains derived from one specimen sequenced in a study of blood T cell repertoires in COVID-19. Sequenced by immunoSEQ multiplex PCR; TCRdb stores in-frame clones only, minus some. The sample yields fewer than 100,000 clones, about 87% seen once. Sequenced material: peripheral blood. These receptors all stem from a human donor with acute or convalescent COVID-19. The donor label of this sample is uncertain.

The table lists this clone with a count of one. The chain joins TRBV11-3 to TRBJ2-1, with D possibly being TRBD1 (7 bases). CDR1 and CDR2 from the germline V gene are SGHNT and YENEEA. CDR3 length: 16 residues. Trimming removed 1 base at V and 9 bases at J, with 19 bases between. CDR3 loop: CASSLGHGGGRGEQFF. CDR3 in DNA: TGTGCCAGCAGCTTAGGGCACGGAGGGGGCCGAGGTGAGCAGTTCTTC.

CDR3 sequence: CASSLARAGGNSPLHF. The CDR3 DNA reads TGTGCCAGCAGCTTAGCGCGCGCAGGGGGCAATTCACCCCTCCACTTT. The genes are TRBV7-9 and TRBJ1-6; 8 bases are shared with TRBD1. After removal of 0 bases from V and 7 bases from J, the junction contained 5 bases not matched to a gene. Germline V CDR1 and CDR2: SEHNR, FQNEAQ (reference sequence). CDR3 length: 16 amino acids. Full variable domain (missing parts from reference TRBV7-9 and TRBJ1-6): DTGVSQNPRHKITKRGQNVTFRCDPISEHNRLYWYRQTLGQGPEFLTYFQNEAQLEKSRLLSDRFSAERPKGSFSTLEIQRTEQGDSAMYLCASSLARAGGNSPLHFGNGTRLTVT.

V is TRBV4-1 and J is TRBJ1-1; tentatively, D is TRBD1 (6 bases). The CDR3 totals 14 residues. From germline, CDR1 is MGHRA and CDR2 YSYEKL. V lost 9 bases to trimming and J lost 2 bases, with 16 bases between them. The CDR3 sequence: CASNLGGRNTEAFF. CDR3 DNA: TGCGCCAGTAACCTAGGGGGAAGAAACACTGAAGCTTTCTTT.

J is TRBJ1-2 and V is TRBV19, with D hard to call. Trimming pared 3 bases from V and 2 bases from J, leaving 13 bases between. This CDR3 has 15 residues. Germline CDR1 and CDR2: LNHDA and SQIVND (reference sequence). The DNA for the CDR3 is TGTGCCAGTAGTATTCAGGAGGGAGCGAACTATGGCTACACCTTC. It yields the protein CASSIQEGANYGYTF.

The chain employs TRBV27 and TRBJ2-1; perhaps TRBD2 as D (5 bases). The CDR3 is 14 residues long. Trimming left V 3 bases short and J 5 bases short, with 11 bases between. From germline, CDR1 is MNHEY and CDR2 SMNVEV (reference sequence). Here the CDR3 reads CASSLRTSDNEQFF. CDR3 nucleotide sequence: TGTGCCAGCAGTTTGCGAACTAGTGACAATGAGCAGTTCTTC.

The genes are TRBV2 and TRBJ1-6; 9 positions match TRBD1. With 8 bases clipped from V and 11 bases from J, the junction kept 4 bases outside the gene matches. Germline loops: CDR1 SNHLY, CDR2 FYNNEI. The CDR3 runs 12 residues. CDR3 bases: TGTGCCAGCCGGGACAGGGCGCCACCCCTCCACTTT. It codes for CASRDRAPPLHF.

J is TRBJ2-5 and V is TRBV5-1; TRBD2 matches 7 bases. Germline V gene sequence: CDR1 SGHRS, CDR2 YFSETQ. This CDR3 spans 19 amino acids. V dropped 7 bases and J dropped 2; count of bases not matched to a gene: 23. CDR3 in amino acids: CASRIGGGARRQTQETQYF. CDR3 sequence (DNA): TGCGCCAGCCGCATTGGGGGGGGAGCACGGAGGCAAACGCAAGAGACCCAGTACTTC.

J is TRBJ1-2 and V is TRBV28, with TRBD1 identical over 8 bases. The length of the CDR3 is 17 residues. The junction had 13 bases not matched to a gene; V was cut back by 2 bases and J by 5 bases. Germline V lookup: CDR1 MDHEN, CDR2 SYDVKM. The CDR3 DNA sequence: TGTGCCAGCAGTTTACCGGGGACAGGCAGAGCTAGGTATGGCTACACCTTC. Translating it yields CASSLPGTGRARYGYTF.

The rearrangement links TRBV6-6 to TRBJ1-5, with D possibly being TRBD1 (6 bases). This CDR3 is built from 17 residues. V was clipped by 5 bases and J by 3 bases, with 20 bases between them. The V gene's germline CDR1 is MNHNY and CDR2 SVGAGI (reference sequence). The CDR3 loop is CASSPRTTGTSNQPQHF. In DNA, the CDR3 is TGTGCCAGCAGTCCTAGAACCACAGGGACCTCCAATCAGCCCCAGCATTTT.

This chain connects TRBV12-5 to TRBJ1-3; 11 nucleotides align to TRBD1. Germline assignment: CDR1 LGHNT and CDR2 FRNRAP. The V gene end was trimmed by 8 bases and the J gene end by 7 bases; junction bases not matched to a gene: 10. The CDR3 consists of 15 residues. The CDR3 sequence: CASLNRGQGGNTIYF. CDR3 in DNA: TGTGCTAGTTTAAATCGGGGACAGGGGGGGAACACCATATATTTT. The variable domain in full, completed from reference TRBV12-5 and TRBJ1-3, reads DARVTQTPRHKVTEMGQEVTMRCQPILGHNTVFWYRQTMMQGLELLAYFRNRAPLDDSGMPKDRFSAEMPDATLATLKIQPSEPRDSAVYFCASLNRGQGGNTIYFGEGSWLTVV.

J is TRBJ1-1 and V is TRBV4-3; D call uncertain. CDR3 length: 15 amino acids. Between the trimmed V and J ends, which lost 2 bases and 0 bases, there was a span of 10 bases. The V gene's germline CDR1 is LGHNA and CDR2 YSLEER. This chain's CDR3 is CASSQSSFLNTEAFF. For the CDR3, the DNA is TGCGCCAGCAGCCAATCGTCCTTCTTGAACACTGAAGCTTTCTTT.

The chain carries TRBV18 and TRBJ2-2, with D maybe TRBD2 (5 bases). CDR1 is KGHSH, CDR2 LQKENI, per germline. The CDR3 totals 16 residues. Trimming left V 6 bases short and J 3 bases short, with 17 bases between. This CDR3 reads CASSQTGYLDTGELFF. The CDR3 DNA reads as TGTGCCAGCTCCCAGACGGGGTACCTGGACACCGGGGAGCTGTTTTTT.

This rearrangement joins TRBV19 to TRBJ2-1, with TRBD2 identical over 10 bases. Trimming at V came to 7 bases and at J to 8 bases, leaving 8 bases not matched to a gene. The germline V gene encodes CDR1 LNHDA and CDR2 SQIVND (reference sequence). The CDR3 extends over 14 amino acids. The CDR3 DNA sequence: TGTGCCAGTAAGCAGCGGGGGGGCCGCGATGAGCAGTTCTTC. Translating gives CASKQRGGRDEQFF.

This clone was seen a handful of times. Germline is not matched at one junction end, which may reflect a read error. The V and J genes are TRBV4-1 and TRBJ1-2, with a tentative D call TRBD1 (6 bases). CDR1 and CDR2 (germline): MGHRA, YSYEKL. The CDR3 loop spans 14 amino acids. The CDR3 reads CASSPLPDNKWGLF. CDR3 DNA sequence: TGCGCCAGCAGCCCCCTCCCGGACAACAAATGGGGGCTCTTC.

The chain uses TRBV11-2 and TRBJ2-5; 8 positions match TRBD2. J lost 5 bases, V lost 2 bases, and 7 bases had no gene match. This CDR3 has 15 residues. The germline CDR1 and CDR2 sequences are SGHAT and FQNNGV. The CDR3 loop is CASSLYGGGLETQYF. Here the CDR3 DNA reads TGTGCCAGCAGCTTATACGGGGGGGGCTTGGAGACCCAGTACTTC.

This sequence joins TRBV5-1 and TRBJ1-5, with 7 bases fitting TRBD1. Germline V gene sequence: CDR1 SGHRS, CDR2 YFSETQ. V lost 0 bases to trimming and J lost 6 bases; unmatched junction nucleotides: 6. The CDR3 extends over 15 amino acids. CDR3 in DNA: TGCGCCAGCAGCTTGGGTGACAGGGAAACTCAGCCCCAGCATTTT. This gives the protein CASSLGDRETQPQHF.

The V call is TRBV19, the J call TRBJ1-1; D remains ambiguous. V dropped 3 bases and J dropped 4 bases, with 15 bases sitting between them. Germline V lookup: CDR1 LNHDA, CDR2 SQIVND (reference sequence). This CDR3 is built from 15 residues. In nucleotides, the CDR3 is TGTGCCAGTAGTATCTCTGGGGAGGGCCCCACTGAAGCTTTCTTT. This sequence encodes CASSISGEGPTEAFF.

V and J are TRBV5-5 and TRBJ1-2; tentatively, D is TRBD1 (5 bases). This CDR3 contains 15 residues. V gave up 5 bases and J gave up 0 bases, with 14 bases separating them. Germline loops: CDR1 SGHKS, CDR2 YYEKEE (reference sequence). In nucleotides, the CDR3 is TGTGCCAGCAGGAGGGGAGGGATAGCTAACTATGGCTACACCTTC. It specifies CASRRGGIANYGYTF. Complete variable domain (other parts from reference TRBV5-5 and TRBJ1-2): DAGVTQSPTHLIKTRGQQVTLRCSPISGHKSVSWYQQVLGQGPQFIFQYYEKEERGRGNFPDRFSARQFPNYSSELNVNALLLGDSALYLCASRRGGIANYGYTFGSGTRLTVV.

The V and J genes are TRBV7-8 and TRBJ2-5; D gene ambiguous. The CDR3 totals 14 residues. V gave up 5 bases and J gave up 5 bases, with 15 bases separating them. Germline-derived CDR1 and CDR2 are SGHVS and FQNEAQ. The CDR3 region is CASSRAHGRETQYF. CDR3 nucleotide sequence: TGTGCCAGCAGCCGCGCCCACGGTCGGGAGACCCAGTACTTC.

This clone came up a few times. The chain links TRBV11-3 to TRBJ2-2; D remains ambiguous. This CDR3 is built from 13 residues. The germline V and J ends were trimmed by 3 bases and 6 bases, with 8 bases remaining between them. Per germline, CDR1 SGHNT and CDR2 YENEEA. The DNA of the CDR3 is TGTGCCAGCAGCTTTACCGCGGCCGGGGAGCTGTTTTTT. Residues: CASSFTAAGELFF.

The chain carries TRBV2 and TRBJ2-7; possibly TRBD2 for D (5 bases). Trimming stripped 7 bases from V and 6 bases from J, with 13 bases between. Germline CDR1 SNHLY, CDR2 FYNNEI. The CDR3 sequence is 12 residues long. CDR3 sequence: CASTLLRGEQYF. The DNA of the CDR3 is TGTGCCAGCACCCTCCTCCGGGGCGAGCAGTACTTC.

The chain uses TRBV11-2 and TRBJ2-1; 7 bases fit TRBD1. The CDR3 is 18 amino acids. CDR1 and CDR2 from the germline V gene are SGHAT and FQNNGV. V dropped 4 bases and J dropped 1; count of bases not matched to a gene: 13. The chain's CDR3 is CASSSPTGWPVSYNEQFF. The CDR3 nucleotides read TGTGCCAGCAGCTCCCCGACAGGGTGGCCTGTATCCTACAATGAGCAGTTCTTC.

The rearrangement links TRBV5-1 to TRBJ2-5; D possibly corresponds to TRBD2 (6 bases). The CDR3 covers 16 residues. CDR1 and CDR2 from the germline V gene are SGHRS and YFSETQ. V was trimmed by 3 bases and J by 2 bases, leaving 17 bases between them. The CDR3 here is CASSWGAGHPQETQYF. The CDR3 DNA sequence: TGCGCCAGCAGCTGGGGAGCGGGCCACCCTCAAGAGACCCAGTACTTC.

CDR3 in amino acids: CASSELDRGYNEQFF. The CDR3 DNA is TGCGCCAGCAGTGAGTTGGACAGGGGTTACAATGAGCAGTTCTTC. The V and J genes are TRBV10-1 and TRBJ2-1; 9 positions agree with TRBD1. From germline, CDR1 is WNHNN and CDR2 SYGVQD (reference sequence). This CDR3 is built from 15 residues. V shed 1 base, J shed 4 bases, and the junction held 2 bases outside the gene matches.

The genes are TRBV28 and TRBJ1-5, with D possibly TRBD1 on 5 matching bases. The germline gives CDR1 MDHEN, CDR2 SYDVKM. Deletions cut 5 bases from V and 6 bases from J, with 14 bases between. The CDR3 loop spans 14 amino acids. CDR3: CASSDPTVLQPQHF. CDR3 DNA: TGTGCCAGCAGTGACCCGACAGTTCTTCAGCCCCAGCATTTT.

The J gene is TRBJ2-7, the V gene TRBV5-1; TRBD1 matches at 8 bases. Germline values: CDR1 SGHRS, CDR2 YFSETQ. CDR3 length equals 14 residues. After removal of 5 bases from V and 4 bases from J, the junction contained 8 bases not matched to a gene. The CDR3 nucleotides are TGCGCCAGCAGACAAGGGACAGGCACTTACGAGCAGTACTTC. This sequence encodes CASRQGTGTYEQYF.

This chain joins TRBV6-6 and TRBJ1-5, with D possibly matching TRBD1 (5 bases). This CDR3 spans 14 amino acids. Germline CDR1 reads MNHNY; CDR2 reads SVGAGI (reference sequence). With 0 bases removed from V and 7 bases from J, the gap between germline ends came to 10 bases. The CDR3 protein is CASSYSGEGQPQHF. The CDR3 DNA is TGTGCCAGCAGTTACTCAGGGGAGGGACAGCCCCAGCATTTT.